The text below deals with one T cell receptor (beta chain). Its antigen remains unidentified. The data were obtained in a study of blood T cells in healthy people across ages. Study conclusions and caveats: Per million T cells, TCR beta diversity dropped about linearly as age rose.

Healthy Caucasians from Russia aged roughly 6 to 90 served as donors. Per-sample PBMC isolation yielded at least 6.5 million cells. Primers used in a second PCR of about 7 to 12 cycles were a sample-barcoded 5' primer and a J-beta primer mix. A 12-random-nucleotide template-switch adaptor tagged each cDNA molecule. From the 5' RACE reads, TCRdb called clonotypes with MiXCR, one entry per CDR3 protein. The data contain roughly 1,500,000 distinct CDR3 sequences, roughly 45% of them singletons. CDR1 is LGHDT, CDR2 YNNKEL, per germline (reference sequence). V lost 2 bases to trimming and J lost 9 bases, with 8 bases between them. The CDR3 has 12 residues.

Sequencing was done on a sample of blood. The chain has TRBV3-1 and TRBJ2-1; maybe TRBD2 (6 bases). The clonotype originates from a woman aged 18-35 years in good health. The CDR3 loop reads CASSQLATEQFF. The CDR3, as DNA: TGTGCCAGCAGCCAACTAGCGACTGAGCAGTTCTTC.